This is a list of T cell receptor beta chains from one sample in a study of OX40 agonist ivuxolimab in advanced cancers. Some clones are missing from TCRdb's copy, which holds only in-frame ones; the method was immunoSEQ multiplex PCR. The sample includes about 80,000 clones, 85% to 95% seen only once; the top ten take 0.69%. Sequenced here: CD4+ or CD8+ T cells sorted from blood, sampled in a trial of the OX40 agonist ivuxolimab. The receptors stem from an adult with an advanced solid tumor such as melanoma, head and neck, liver or kidney cancer. The CDR3 runs from the conserved cysteine through the conserved F or W. Each record gives: clone size, D gene, V gene, J gene, CDR3 DNA, CDR3 protein. The D gene is left open where the match is weak. Part of the rows lack a size; the others show once, few, many or a class for expanded clones.

clone_size: once; d_call: -; v_call: TRBV2; j_call: TRBJ2-5; cdr3_nt: TGTGCCAGCAGTACAGGGTTTCAGTACTTC; cdr3_aa: CASSTGFQYF
clone_size: -; d_call: -; v_call: TRBV7-2; j_call: TRBJ2-3; cdr3_nt: TGTGCCAGCAGCTTGGACTCCCGCACAGATACGCAGTATTTT; cdr3_aa: CASSLDSRTDTQYF
clone_size: -; d_call: -; v_call: TRBV19; j_call: TRBJ1-1; cdr3_nt: TGTGCCAGTAGCAGTCGGGGGACCACGAACACTGAAGCTTTCTTT; cdr3_aa: CASSSRGTTNTEAFF
clone_size: -; d_call: TRBD2; v_call: TRBV7-2; j_call: TRBJ2-1; cdr3_nt: TGTGCCAGCAGCATTAGCGGGTGGGGGTACAATGAGCAGTTCTTC; cdr3_aa: CASSISGWGYNEQFF
clone_size: -; d_call: -; v_call: TRBV25-1; j_call: TRBJ1-2; cdr3_nt: TGTGCCAGCAGTGAATCAACCTATGGCTACACCTTC; cdr3_aa: CASSESTYGYTF
clone_size: -; d_call: -; v_call: TRBV2; j_call: TRBJ2-1; cdr3_nt: TGTGCCAGCAGTGATCTGGGTGAGGGTTACAATGAGCAGTTCTTC; cdr3_aa: CASSDLGEGYNEQFF
clone_size: few; d_call: -; v_call: TRBV5-1; j_call: TRBJ2-5; cdr3_nt: TGCGCCAGCAGCTGGACAGTACAAGAGACCCAGTACTTC; cdr3_aa: CASSWTVQETQYF
clone_size: -; d_call: -; v_call: TRBV18; j_call: TRBJ2-4; cdr3_nt: TGTGCCAGCTCACCGGGGGGAAACATTCAGTACTTC; cdr3_aa: CASSPGGNIQYF
clone_size: -; d_call: -; v_call: TRBV27; j_call: TRBJ2-2; cdr3_nt: TGTGCCAGCAGTCGGGGCCCTCTAGGTCGGGGCACCGGGGAGCTGTTTTTT; cdr3_aa: CASSRGPLGRGTGELFF
clone_size: -; d_call: -; v_call: TRBV5-1; j_call: TRBJ1-4; cdr3_nt: TGCGCCAGCAGCTTCGGGGGGCTGTCTGAAAAACTGTTTTTT; cdr3_aa: CASSFGGLSEKLFF
clone_size: -; d_call: -; v_call: TRBV19; j_call: TRBJ1-2; cdr3_nt: TGTGCCAGTACCATTGGCCAGGTCCCCTATGGCTACACCTTC; cdr3_aa: CASTIGQVPYGYTF
clone_size: -; d_call: -; v_call: TRBV28; j_call: TRBJ1-5; cdr3_nt: TGTGCCAGCAGTAGATTTGTGGTTGAGAGCAATCAGCCCCAGCATTTT; cdr3_aa: CASSRFVVESNQPQHF
clone_size: -; d_call: -; v_call: TRBV7-2; j_call: TRBJ2-2; cdr3_nt: TGTGCCAGCAGCCGTCGGGGAGGAGCTCCAAACACCGGGGAGCTGTTTTTT; cdr3_aa: CASSRRGGAPNTGELFF
clone_size: -; d_call: -; v_call: TRBV7-3; j_call: TRBJ2-6; cdr3_nt: TGTGCCAGCAGCCCAGAAGGTGGGGCCAACGTCCTGACTTTC; cdr3_aa: CASSPEGGANVLTF
clone_size: -; d_call: -; v_call: TRBV5-1; j_call: TRBJ2-1; cdr3_nt: TGCGCCAGCACCCTATTAGGGGAGGTCACCTACAATGAGCAGTTCTTC; cdr3_aa: CASTLLGEVTYNEQFF
clone_size: once; d_call: TRBD2; v_call: TRBV5-3; j_call: TRBJ2-7; cdr3_nt: TGTGCCAGAAGCTTGGGGGCTAGCGGGAGAGTTGGCTCCTACGAGCAGTACTTC; cdr3_aa: CARSLGASGRVGSYEQYF
clone_size: -; d_call: -; v_call: TRBV29-1; j_call: TRBJ1-1; cdr3_nt: TGCAGCGTTGCGGGGGGGGACACTGAAGCTTTCTTT; cdr3_aa: CSVAGGDTEAFF